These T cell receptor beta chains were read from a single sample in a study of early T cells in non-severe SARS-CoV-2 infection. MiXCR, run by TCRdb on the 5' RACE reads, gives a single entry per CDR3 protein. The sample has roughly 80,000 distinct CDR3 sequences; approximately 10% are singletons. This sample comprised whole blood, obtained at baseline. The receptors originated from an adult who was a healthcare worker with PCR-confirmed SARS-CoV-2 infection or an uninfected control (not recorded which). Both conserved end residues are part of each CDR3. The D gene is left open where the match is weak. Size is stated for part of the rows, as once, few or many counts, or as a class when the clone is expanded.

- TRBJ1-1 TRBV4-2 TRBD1 CASSQEYHPGQGPFTEAFF TGTGCCAGCAGCCAAGAATACCATCCGGGACAGGGGCCGTTCACTGAAGCTTTCTTT
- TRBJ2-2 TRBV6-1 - CASSSREVRNTGELFF TGTGCCAGCAGTAGTAGGGAGGTTAGGAACACCGGGGAGCTGTTTTTT
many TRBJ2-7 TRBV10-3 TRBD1 CAISESPGQGADEQYF TGTGCCATCAGTGAGTCACCGGGACAGGGGGCGGACGAGCAGTACTTC
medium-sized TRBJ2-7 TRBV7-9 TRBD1 CASSYYRDRGDEQYF TGTGCCAGCAGCTACTACAGGGACAGGGGTGACGAGCAGTACTTC
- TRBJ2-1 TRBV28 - CASRVGGSYNEQFF TGTGCCAGCAGGGTTGGCGGCTCCTACAATGAGCAGTTCTTC
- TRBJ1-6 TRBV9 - CASSVEAGVSPLHF TGTGCCAGCAGCGTTGAGGCAGGGGTGTCACCCCTCCACTTT
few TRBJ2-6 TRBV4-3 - CASSQGVSGANVLTF TGCGCCAGCAGCCAAGGAGTCTCTGGGGCCAACGTCCTGACTTTC
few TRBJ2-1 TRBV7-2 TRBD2 CASSLELAGDNEQFF TGTGCCAGCAGCTTAGAACTAGCGGGGGACAATGAGCAGTTCTTC
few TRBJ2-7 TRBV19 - CASSLRLGTYEQYF TGTGCCAGTAGTTTACGACTGGGAACCTACGAGCAGTACTTC
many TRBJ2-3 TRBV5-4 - CASSLDPAASTDTQYF TGTGCCAGCAGCTTGGATCCCGCAGCTAGCACAGATACGCAGTATTTT
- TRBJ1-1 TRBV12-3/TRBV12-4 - CASSPGYLSEAFF TGTGCCAGCAGTCCAGGGTATCTCTCTGAAGCTTTCTTT
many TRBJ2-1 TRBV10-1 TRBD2 CASSESRLAGGYNEQFF TGCGCCAGCAGTGAGTCGAGGCTAGCGGGGGGTTACAATGAGCAGTTCTTC
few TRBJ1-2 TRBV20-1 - CSARAQANYTF TGCAGTGCTAGAGCACAGGCTAACTACACCTTC
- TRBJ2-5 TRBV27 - CASSFSASRLAQYF TGTGCCAGCAGTTTCTCTGCTAGCCGGTTGGCCCAGTACTTC
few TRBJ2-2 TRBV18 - CASSPRGGANTGELFF TGTGCCAGCTCACCAAGGGGCGGTGCGAACACCGGGGAGCTGTTTTTT
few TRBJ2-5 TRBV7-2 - CASSPPGAETQYF TGTGCCAGCAGCCCTCCGGGGGCAGAGACCCAGTACTTC
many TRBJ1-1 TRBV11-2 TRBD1 CASSLVRGQFEAFF TGTGCCAGCAGCTTAGTTCGGGGACAGTTTGAAGCTTTCTTT
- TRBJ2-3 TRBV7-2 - CASSGSDTQYF TGTGCCAGCAGCGGTTCAGATACGCAGTATTTT
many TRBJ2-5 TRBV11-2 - CASSAGQGGGETQYF TGTGCCAGCAGCGCGGGGCAGGGGGGCGGAGAGACCCAGTACTTC
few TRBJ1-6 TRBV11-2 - CASSLSASYNSPLHF TGTGCCAGCAGCTTGTCCGCCAGCTATAATTCACCCCTCCACTTT
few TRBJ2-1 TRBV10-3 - CAISERTATDNEQFF TGTGCCATCAGTGAAAGGACAGCCACCGACAATGAGCAGTTCTTC
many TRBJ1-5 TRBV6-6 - CASLPDSANQPQHF TGTGCCAGCCTTCCCGACAGCGCAAATCAGCCCCAGCATTTT
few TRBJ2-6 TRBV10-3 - CAISEGRASGANVLTF TGTGCCATCAGTGAAGGTCGAGCCTCTGGGGCCAACGTCCTGACTTTC
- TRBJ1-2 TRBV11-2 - CASGNYGCTF TGTGCCAGCGGAAACTATGGCTGCACCTTC
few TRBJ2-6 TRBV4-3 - CASSQRPTSGANVLTF TGCGCCAGCAGCCAGAGACCCACCTCTGGGGCCAACGTCCTGACTTTC
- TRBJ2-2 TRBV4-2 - CASSQEIRDTGELFF TGTGCCAGCAGCCAAGAGATTAGGGACACCGGGGAGCTGTTTTTT
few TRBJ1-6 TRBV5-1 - CASSFSSGSPLHF TGCGCCAGCAGCTTTAGTTCCGGTTCACCCCTCCACTTT
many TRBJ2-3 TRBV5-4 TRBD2 CASSQSSGGANTDTQYF TGTGCCAGCAGCCAAAGTAGCGGGGGAGCTAATACAGATACGCAGTATTTT
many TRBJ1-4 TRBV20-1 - CSARDGAQYSNEKLFF TGCAGTGCTAGAGATGGGGCACAGTATTCAAATGAAAAACTGTTTTTT